The 21 T cell receptor beta chains in this list originate from one sample, sequenced in a study of shared clonotypes between healthy human individuals. Data came from immunoSEQ multiplex PCR; TCRdb stores just in-frame clones and leaves some out. The sample carries 2 million to 2.5 million clones, approximately 96% recorded once. The sample taken for sequencing was naive CD4+ T cells sorted from blood. Noted subset: CD45RA+ positively selected. These receptors all come from a man between 18 and 29 years old in good health.

The chain is built from TRBV5-5 and TRBJ1-3, with 11 positions matching TRBD1. Per the germline V gene, CDR1 is SGHKS and CDR2 is YYEKEE (reference sequence). J lost 2 bases, V lost 4 bases, and 5 bases had no gene match. The CDR3 length is 16 residues. CDR3 sequence: CASSIAGQGAGNTIYF. CDR3 sequence (DNA): TGTGCCAGCAGCATTGCGGGACAGGGGGCTGGAAACACCATATATTTT.

V and J are TRBV14 and TRBJ1-1; the match to TRBD1 covers 8 bases. V lost 3 bases and J lost 5; bases outside the gene matches: 2. Germline V gene data show CDR1 as SGHDN and CDR2 as FVKESK. The CDR3 loop spans 13 amino acids. CDR3 bases: TGTGCCAGCAGCCATGACAGGGGAACTGAAGCTTTCTTT. It specifies CASSHDRGTEAFF.

This chain joins TRBV6-6 and TRBJ2-7, with D perhaps TRBD1 (6 bases). The CDR3 consists of 13 residues. From germline, CDR1 is MNHNY and CDR2 SVGAGI (reference sequence). Deletions cut 6 bases from V and 4 bases from J, with 13 bases between. CDR3: CASSLATGYEQYF. In DNA form, the CDR3 reads TGTGCCAGCAGCCTAGCCACAGGGTACGAGCAGTACTTC.

The chain combines TRBV4-1 with TRBJ1-5, with unresolved D. The CDR3 spans 16 residues. Germline V lookup: CDR1 MGHRA, CDR2 YSYEKL. V shed 5 bases and J shed 7 bases, with 21 bases lying between them. The CDR3 bases are TGCGCCAGCAGCGCTCACCCCGGCGGGGTTGGGCAGCCCCAGCATTTT. This encodes CASSAHPGGVGQPQHF.

This clone occurred once. The same CDR3 arises from other DNA sequences in this sample as well. The genes are TRBV5-1 and TRBJ1-1, with a tentative D call TRBD1 (6 bases). The CDR3 has 12 residues. V was cut by 3 bases and J by 6 bases, with 9 bases left in between. The germline CDR1 and CDR2 sequences are SGHRS and YFSETQ. The CDR3 nucleotides read TGCGCCAGCAGCTCACAGGGCCCTGAAGCTTTCTTT. Translating gives CASSSQGPEAFF.

The chain uses TRBV10-3 and TRBJ2-3, with 8 positions matching TRBD2. Germline CDR1 ENHRY, CDR2 SYGVKD. The ends lost 2 bases at V and 9 bases at J; junction bases unmatched: 7. CDR3 length: 14 amino acids. Here the CDR3 reads CAISEGGGSGTQYF. The CDR3 bases are TGTGCCATCAGTGAGGGCGGGGGGTCTGGGACGCAGTATTTT.

The rearrangement links TRBV9 to TRBJ2-4; D may be TRBD1 or TRBD2 (6 bases each). Germline CDR1 reads SGDLS; CDR2 reads YYNGEE. There are 14 residues in the CDR3. V lost 0 bases and J lost 4, with 8 bases in between. The CDR3, as DNA: TGTGCCAGCAGCGTAGCGGGGGCGAAAAACATTCAGTACTTC. Translation: CASSVAGAKNIQYF.

Remarks on this clone: Other DNA sequences from this sample encode an identical CDR3 as well. The V call is TRBV4-1, the J call TRBJ1-5; D gene uncertain. Trimming left V 0 bases short and J 1 base short, with 4 bases between. The CDR3 runs 14 residues. The germline V gene has CDR1 MGHRA and CDR2 YSYEKL. CDR3 sequence reads: CASSQDHSNQPQHF. Here the CDR3 DNA reads TGCGCCAGCAGCCAAGATCACAGCAATCAGCCCCAGCATTTT.

This clone occurred once. This chain connects TRBV2 to TRBJ2-5; 8 positions agree with TRBD2. The V gene end was trimmed by 5 bases and the J gene end by 1 base; junction bases not matched to a gene: 6. Per germline, CDR1 SNHLY and CDR2 FYNNEI. The CDR3 covers 15 residues. The CDR3 spells CASSLEAGAQETQYF. The CDR3 DNA reads TGTGCCAGCAGTTTAGAAGCGGGGGCCCAAGAGACCCAGTACTTC.

The chain employs TRBV6-1 and TRBJ2-1; 9 nucleotides match TRBD2. The CDR3 runs to 14 residues. J lost 7 bases, V lost 4 bases, and 5 bases had no gene match. Per the germline V gene, CDR1 is MNHNS and CDR2 is SASEGT. The CDR3 protein is CASSGGGARNEQFF. The DNA for the CDR3 is TGTGCCAGCAGTGGCGGGGGGGCCAGGAATGAGCAGTTCTTC.

This chain connects TRBV19 to TRBJ1-2; possible D gene TRBD1, 5 bases. V was clipped by 10 bases and J by 4 bases, with 22 bases between them. Germline CDR1 and CDR2: LNHDA and SQIVND (reference sequence). CDR3 length: 15 amino acids. CDR3 coding DNA: TGTGCCACAATGACGGGAGGGGCGCGTGTCTATGGCTACACCTTC. This sequence encodes CATMTGGARVYGYTF.

About this clone itself: Other DNA variants within this sample encode the same CDR3. The rearrangement joins TRBV5-1 to TRBJ1-5; a possible D gene is TRBD1 (6 bases). The CDR3 consists of 15 residues. Germline CDR1 is SGHRS and CDR2 is YFSETQ. The V and J ends lost 1 base and 7 bases respectively, with 15 bases between them. The DNA of the CDR3 is TGCGCCAGCAGCTTGTCGGGGCAGGGGAGCCAGCCCCAGCATTTT. Its translation: CASSLSGQGSQPQHF.

This chain connects TRBV7-4 to TRBJ2-4, with D unclear. V lost 1 base and J 0 bases, leaving 7 bases between the germline ends. The CDR3 runs 15 residues. CDR1 and CDR2 (germline): SGHVT, SQSDAQ. The CDR3: CASSLDLLAKNIQYF. The CDR3, as DNA: TGTGCCAGCAGCTTAGACCTCCTAGCCAAAAACATTCAGTACTTC.

The rearrangement links TRBV12-2 to TRBJ2-3; the table names TRBD1, a call not compared with the DNA. TRBV12-2 is a documented pseudogene. The CDR3 sequence is 16 residues long. The CDR3 nucleotides are TGTGCAAGTCGCTTCGGCGGCCCTAAGGGGCCAGATACGCAGTATTTT. Translating it yields CASRFGGPKGPDTQYF.

V and J are TRBV27 and TRBJ1-1; 10 nucleotides agree with TRBD1. From germline, CDR1 is MNHEY and CDR2 SMNVEV (reference sequence). CDR3 length: 14 amino acids. V lost 4 bases and J lost 4; bases outside the gene matches: 3. The CDR3 bases are TGTGCCAGCAGTTGGGACAGGGGTTCCACTGAAGCTTTCTTT. It codes for CASSWDRGSTEAFF.

Turning to this clone: One junction end disagrees with the germline gene, perhaps due to a read error. This chain links TRBV12-5 with TRBJ2-7; D perhaps matches TRBD1 (6 bases). The CDR3 sequence is 11 residues long. The germline V gene has CDR1 LGHNT and CDR2 FRNRAP. The DNA for the CDR3 is TGTGCTAGTGGTATGACAGGTGTGGAGGCATTC. It is translated as CASGMTGVEAF.

The chain links TRBV25-1 to TRBJ1-4; weak D call: TRBD1 (6 bases). The CDR3 contains 15 residues. The germline gives CDR1 MGHDK, CDR2 SYGVNS. Deletions cut 2 bases from V and 6 bases from J, with 13 bases between. The DNA for the CDR3 is TGTGCCAGCAGTGAACCAGGGGTGGTGGATGAAAAACTGTTTTTT. It translates to CASSEPGVVDEKLFF. Drawing the rest from reference TRBV25-1 and TRBJ1-4, the complete variable domain is EADIYQTPRYLVIGTGKKITLECSQTMGHDKMYWYQQDPGMELHLIHYSYGVNSTEKGDLSSESTVSRIRTEHFPLTLESARPSHTSQYLCASSEPGVVDEKLFFGSGTQLSVL.

The rearrangement links TRBV29-1 to TRBJ1-1; 8 nucleotides agree with TRBD1. The CDR3 spans 12 residues. CDR1 SQVTM and CDR2 ANQGSEA come from the germline V gene. After removal of 7 bases from V and 4 bases from J, the junction contained 5 bases not matched to a gene. CDR3: CSARQGPTEAFF. The CDR3 nucleotides read TGCAGCGCCCGACAGGGGCCCACTGAAGCTTTCTTT.

This sequence joins TRBV6-6 and TRBJ2-5, with D uncertain. The J call may be incorrect, as the DNA end agrees better with TRBJ2-7. This CDR3 contains 12 residues. The germline gives CDR1 MNHNY, CDR2 SVGAGI (reference sequence). The CDR3 is CASSYSRYEQYF. CDR3 coding DNA: TGTGCCAGCAGTTACTCAAGATACGAGCAGTACTTC.

Only a few counts were recorded for this clone. V gene TRBV19 combines with J gene TRBJ1-5; D not certain. The V gene's germline CDR1 is LNHDA and CDR2 SQIVND (reference sequence). V was clipped by 7 bases and J by 5 bases, with 9 bases between them. The CDR3 is 12 residues long. The CDR3 protein is CASIPGDQPQHF. The CDR3 bases are TGTGCCAGTATCCCAGGAGATCAGCCCCAGCATTTT.

The chain links TRBV2 to TRBJ2-7; 9 positions agree with TRBD1. Germline lookup yields CDR1 SNHLY and CDR2 FYNNEI. The V segment lost 2 bases and the J segment 6 bases; nucleotides outside the gene matches: 2. This CDR3 spans 13 amino acids. CDR3 residues: CASSELTGGEQYF. The CDR3, as DNA: TGTGCCAGCAGTGAACTGACAGGGGGCGAGCAGTACTTC.